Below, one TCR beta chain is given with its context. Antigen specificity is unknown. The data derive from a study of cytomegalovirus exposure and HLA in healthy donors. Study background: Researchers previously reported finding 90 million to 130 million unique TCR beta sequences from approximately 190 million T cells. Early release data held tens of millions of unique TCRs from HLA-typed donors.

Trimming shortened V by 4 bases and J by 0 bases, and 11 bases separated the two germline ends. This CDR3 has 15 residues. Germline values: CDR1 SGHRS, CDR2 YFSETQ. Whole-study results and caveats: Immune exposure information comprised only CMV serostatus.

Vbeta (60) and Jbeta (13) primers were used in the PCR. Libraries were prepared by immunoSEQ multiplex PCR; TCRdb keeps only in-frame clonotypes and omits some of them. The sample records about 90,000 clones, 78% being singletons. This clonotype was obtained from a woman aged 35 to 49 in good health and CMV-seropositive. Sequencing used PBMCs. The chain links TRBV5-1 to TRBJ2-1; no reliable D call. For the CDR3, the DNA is TGCGCCAGCAGCCGATCGAGGAGCTCCTACAATGAGCAGTTCTTC. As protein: CASSRSRSSYNEQFF.